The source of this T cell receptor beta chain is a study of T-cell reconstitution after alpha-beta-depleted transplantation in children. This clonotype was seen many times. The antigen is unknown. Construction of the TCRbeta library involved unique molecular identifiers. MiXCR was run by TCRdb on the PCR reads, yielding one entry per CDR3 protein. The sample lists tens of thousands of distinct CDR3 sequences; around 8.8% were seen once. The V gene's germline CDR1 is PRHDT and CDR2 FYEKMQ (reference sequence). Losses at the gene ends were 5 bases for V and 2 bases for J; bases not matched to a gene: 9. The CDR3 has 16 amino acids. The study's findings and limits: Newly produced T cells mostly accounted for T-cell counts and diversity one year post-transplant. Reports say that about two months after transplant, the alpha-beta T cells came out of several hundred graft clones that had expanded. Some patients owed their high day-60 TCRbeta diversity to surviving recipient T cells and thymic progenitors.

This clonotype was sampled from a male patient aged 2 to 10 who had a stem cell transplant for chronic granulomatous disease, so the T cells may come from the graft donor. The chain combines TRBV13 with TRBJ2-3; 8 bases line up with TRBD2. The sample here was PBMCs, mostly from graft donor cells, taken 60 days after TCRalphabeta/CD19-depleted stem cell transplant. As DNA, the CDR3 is TGTGCCAGCAGCCAAAGGACTAGCAAGCACACAGATACGCAGTATTTT. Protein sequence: CASSQRTSKHTDTQYF.